This entry features one TCR beta chain sequence. The sample holds a few counts of this clone. Its antigen remains undetermined. It has no much larger one-base neighbor in the sample; base qualities were not kept. Whole blood was collected in K2EDTA tubes by collaborating institutions according to the institutions' own protocols. For TCRbeta analysis, collaborator samples were shipped as frozen whole blood, as isolated PBMCs, or as DNA extracted from either sample type. The source of the sample is a study of blood T cell repertoires in COVID-19 (dated by TCRdb to the early 2020s). The study in broad terms: Samples from collaborators originated in the United States, Italy and Spain and spanned both the acute and convalescent phases of COVID-19. The material from the prospective study consisted of cDNA or gDNA derived from T cells, B-cell-depleted T cells, or PBMCs. Subjects who had been exposed to COVID-19, were actively infected with it, or had recovered from it provided the deeply sampled blood TCRbeta repertoires that made up the dataset. The repertoires were released in a freely available public database meant as a resource for research on the immune response to SARS-CoV-2. Samples came from the ongoing ImmuneRACE study (first 160 participants) plus 1,254 subjects from 6 global collaborators. A de-identified subject ID, COVID-19 status, age in years and sex were almost always included in the sample metadata. HLA class I and class II types, where available, came from metadata supplied by the sample provider rather than from assay-based typing. Broad study findings and their caveats: Clinical and demographic metadata were provided uncurated, with the amount varying by source and participant.

The immunoSEQ Assay, a bias-controlled multiplex PCR, was used to amplify TCRbeta CDR3 regions from genomic DNA. Per the original workflow: Nucleated cell counts per sample were estimated from amplification of reference gene primers within the assay. To quantify the absolute abundance of each unique TCRbeta CDR3 rearrangement, sequence reads were collapsed and filtered. For each sample, productive Simpson clonality was calculated by taking the square root of Simpson's diversity index across productive rearrangements. The clones in this table, taken by TCRdb from immuneACCESS, are in-frame only. Not every clone is retained; where verified, under half of the shortfall comes from an unresolved V gene, and the cause of the rest is unknown. V and J calls and clone size come straight from that table; D and trimming were deduced from the DNA. This sample comprises 80,000 or so clones, 80% of them detected only once. Of the sample, 4% to 6% is held by the ten largest clones.

Material: peripheral blood. This TCR came from a woman in her 70s with acute or convalescent COVID-19.

The bases read TGCGCCAGCAGCTTGGCCGGGACAGACGAGCAGTACTTC. This sequence encodes CASSLAGTDEQYF. The chain couples TRBV5-1 to TRBJ2-7, with 7 bases aligning to TRBD1. After removal of 0 bases from V and 5 bases from J, the junction retains 2 bases not matched to a gene. Including the terminal cysteine and phenylalanine, the CDR3 comprises 13 residues. Only the CDR3 DNA is retained, 39 bases long and in frame from the first base. Sequences SGHRS (CDR1) and YFSETQ (CDR2) are obtained from the germline V gene.